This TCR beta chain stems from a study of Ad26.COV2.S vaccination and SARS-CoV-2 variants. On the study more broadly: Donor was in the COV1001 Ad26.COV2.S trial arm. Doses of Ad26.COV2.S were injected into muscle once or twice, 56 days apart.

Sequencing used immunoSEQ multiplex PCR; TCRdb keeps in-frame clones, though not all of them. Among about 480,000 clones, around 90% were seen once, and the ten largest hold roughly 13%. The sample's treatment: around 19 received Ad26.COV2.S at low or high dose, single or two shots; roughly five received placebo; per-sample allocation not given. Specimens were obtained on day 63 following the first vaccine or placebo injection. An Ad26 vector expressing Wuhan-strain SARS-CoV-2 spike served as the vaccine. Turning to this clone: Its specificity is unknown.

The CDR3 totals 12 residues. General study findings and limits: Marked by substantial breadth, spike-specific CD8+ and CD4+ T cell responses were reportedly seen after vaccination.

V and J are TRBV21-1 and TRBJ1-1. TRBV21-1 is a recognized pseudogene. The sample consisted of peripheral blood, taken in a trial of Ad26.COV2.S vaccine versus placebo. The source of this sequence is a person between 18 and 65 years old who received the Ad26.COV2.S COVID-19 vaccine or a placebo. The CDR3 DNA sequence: TGTGCCAGCAGCAATCCGGAGGCTGAAGCTTTCTTT. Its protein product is CASSNPEAEAFF.